This paragraph covers one T cell receptor (beta chain) sequence. Its cognate antigen is unknown. The record originates from a study of cytomegalovirus exposure and HLA in healthy donors. The overall study: Early on, a data release was issued that held approximately 78 million unique TCRs from HLA-typed donors.

Study findings and constraints: The study labeled 150 to 200 TCR beta chains cytomegalovirus-associated. Researchers reported in a later analysis that a missense DCLRE1C variant was tied to TCR beta V- and J-gene trimming. The HLA-A and HLA-B alleles of most subjects were reportedly predicted accurately from TCR beta sequences.

The PCR was carried out with 60 Vbeta primers and 13 Jbeta primers. TCRdb keeps only in-frame clones here, not all; method: immunoSEQ multiplex PCR. The clone table shows more than 95,000 clones, with the ten largest holding approximately 1%. The CDR3 spans 16 residues. Germline V gene lookup returns CDR1 SGDLS and CDR2 YYNGEE. V was clipped by 4 bases and J by 5 bases; unmatched bases: 8. This TCR came from a man between 18 and 29 years old in good health and CMV-seronegative. The V and J genes are TRBV9 and TRBJ2-2; 10 bases line up with TRBD2. Sequenced: PBMCs. The CDR3 here is CASSPLAGVSTGELFF. The CDR3 DNA is TGTGCCAGCAGCCCCCTAGCGGGAGTAAGTACCGGGGAGCTGTTTTTT.